This T cell receptor (beta chain) was found in a study of blood T cell repertoires in COVID-19. Study-level background: The United States, Italy and Spain supplied acute and convalescent COVID-19 samples.

Some clones are missing from TCRdb's copy, which holds only in-frame ones; the method was immunoSEQ multiplex PCR. This sample has about 74,000 clones, with 84% found just once. Unmatched junction bases numbered 10, after V lost 10 bases and J lost 1 base. This CDR3 is 16 amino acids long. Germline CDR1 LNHDA, CDR2 SQIVND (reference sequence). This clonotype was sampled from a man aged 70 or older with acute or convalescent COVID-19. Material for sequencing was peripheral blood. The rearrangement links TRBV19 to TRBJ2-6; 7 bases are shared with TRBD1. CDR3: CATRAQGFSGANVLTF. The CDR3 nucleotides are TGTGCCACCCGAGCACAGGGGTTTTCTGGGGCCAACGTCCTGACTTTC.